This T cell receptor (beta chain) was recovered during a study of shared clonotypes between healthy human individuals. Under the authors' procedure: Filtering was not the same, since immunoSEQ gave junction-only sequences without quality scores. Using immunoSEQ multiplex PCR, the repertoire was profiled, and TCRdb retains in-frame clones only, with some absent. The D gene and trimming were derived from the DNA, and the V and J assignments and clone size from that table. This table holds hundreds of thousands of clones, 85% to 95% found once. Naive CD8 cells, CD45RO-negative and positively selected for CCR7, excluded terminally differentiated effector memory CD45RA+ cells. After removal of 11 bases from V and 8 bases from J, the junction contained 9 bases not matched to a gene. The CDR3 extends over 13 amino acids. CDR1 SEHNR and CDR2 FQNEAQ come from the germline V gene (reference sequence).

The origin of this receptor is a woman aged 25 to 39 in good health. The sequenced material came from naive CD8+ T cells sorted from blood. The chain is built from TRBV7-9 and TRBJ2-1; 10 bases map to TRBD2. The CDR3 region is CAGSSGSIYEQFF. CDR3 in DNA: TGTGCCGGGTCTAGCGGGAGTATCTATGAGCAGTTCTTC.